This TCR beta chain was retrieved from a study of read filtering for tumor transcriptome and immune sequencing. Points from the study as a whole: Without single-read clonotypes, shared clonotype proportions correlated more between IR-seq and RNA-seq.

The CDR3 is 16 residues long. Germline lookup yields CDR1 SGHTA and CDR2 FQGNSA. With regard to this clonotype: The antigen is undetermined. A much larger clone lies a single base off, so this may be a read error.

From 300 to 450 ng of RNA, a library with molecular barcoded alpha/delta and beta/gamma adaptors was made. TCRdb used MiXCR to reprocess the reads, holding one entry per CDR3 protein. The table lists 8,900 or so distinct CDR3 sequences, approximately 16% of them singletons. The chain recombines TRBV7-2 with TRBJ2-4, with D tentatively TRBD1 (7 bases). The clonotype originates from a donor aged 40 or over with multiple myeloma. Sequencing used a population of CD138-negative cells sorted from bone marrow. CDR3: CVSSLLGGGGQNIQYF. DNA for the CDR3: TGTGTCAGCAGCTTATTAGGTGGAGGGGGCCAAAACATTCAGTACTTC.